Included here is one T cell receptor (beta chain) sequence, with context. This sample was taken from a study of blood T cell repertoires in COVID-19. Study context: PBMCs, B-cell-depleted T cells, or T cells were the source of the cDNA or gDNA that made up the material.

This CDR3 comprises 13 residues. The germline gives CDR1 SGHTA, CDR2 FQGNSA. V shed 5 bases and J shed 5 bases, with 11 bases lying between them. As originally analysed: It was from reference gene primer amplification that nucleated cell counts were estimated. Data came from immunoSEQ multiplex PCR; TCRdb stores just in-frame clones and leaves some out. V, J and clone size derive from that table, while D and trimming were established from the DNA sequence. The table shows 200,000 to 250,000 clones, with around 84% occurring only once. The receptor's source is a woman in her thirties or forties who had recovered from COVID-19. This chain links TRBV7-2 with TRBJ2-3; a weak D match, TRBD1 (5 bases). Sequenced sample: peripheral blood. CDR3 amino acids: CASSPRREDTQYF. The CDR3 coding sequence is TGTGCCAGCAGCCCTCGCAGGGAAGATACGCAGTATTTT.